This TCR beta chain was obtained from a study of blood T cell repertoires in COVID-19. Study-level information: Material from acute and convalescent COVID-19 was sourced from the United States, Italy and Spain. PBMCs, B-cell-depleted T cells, or T cells provided the cDNA or gDNA that made up the material.

Original methodology: How many nucleated cells were present was estimated from reference gene primer amplification. Sequenced by immunoSEQ multiplex PCR; TCRdb stores in-frame clones only, minus some. V and J calls and clone size are copied from that table; D and trimming were computed from the DNA. The sample holds about 300,000 clones, over 70% seen once. Germline V gene lookup returns CDR1 KGHSH and CDR2 LQKENI. The ends lost 3 bases at V and 4 bases at J; junction bases unmatched: 7. The CDR3 sequence is 16 residues long. This receptor was taken from a woman aged 50 to 65 with acute or convalescent COVID-19. What was sequenced was peripheral blood. The gene calls are TRBV18 and TRBJ1-2; 11 bases agree with TRBD1. This chain's CDR3 is CASSPISGQGAYGYTF. CDR3 DNA: TGTGCCAGCTCACCCATTTCCGGACAGGGGGCCTATGGCTACACCTTC.